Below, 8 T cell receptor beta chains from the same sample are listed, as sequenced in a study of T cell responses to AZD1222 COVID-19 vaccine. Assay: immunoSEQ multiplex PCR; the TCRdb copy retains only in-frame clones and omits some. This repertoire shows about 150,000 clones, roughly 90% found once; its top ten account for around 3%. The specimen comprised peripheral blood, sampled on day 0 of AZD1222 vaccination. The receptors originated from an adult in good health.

The CDR3 sequence is CASSELWRETQYF. CDR3 coding DNA: TGTGCCAGCAGTGAACTTTGGCGGGAGACCCAGTACTTC. V and J are TRBV6-1 and TRBJ2-5; no clear D gene. The CDR3 runs to 13 residues. Germline V gives CDR1 MNHNS, CDR2 SASEGT. Trimming left V 2 bases short and J 5 bases short, with 9 bases between.

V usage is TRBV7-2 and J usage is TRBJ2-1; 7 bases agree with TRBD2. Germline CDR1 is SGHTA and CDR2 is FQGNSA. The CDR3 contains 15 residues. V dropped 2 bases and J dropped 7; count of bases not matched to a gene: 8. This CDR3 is CASSLISGGANEQFF. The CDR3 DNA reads TGTGCCAGCAGCTTAATATCGGGGGGAGCAAATGAGCAGTTCTTC.

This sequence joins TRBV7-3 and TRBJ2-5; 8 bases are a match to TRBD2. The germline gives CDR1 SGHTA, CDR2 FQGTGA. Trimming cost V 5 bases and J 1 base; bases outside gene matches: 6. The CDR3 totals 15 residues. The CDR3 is CASSPVAGFQETQYF. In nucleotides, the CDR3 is TGTGCCAGCAGCCCGGTAGCGGGGTTCCAAGAGACCCAGTACTTC.

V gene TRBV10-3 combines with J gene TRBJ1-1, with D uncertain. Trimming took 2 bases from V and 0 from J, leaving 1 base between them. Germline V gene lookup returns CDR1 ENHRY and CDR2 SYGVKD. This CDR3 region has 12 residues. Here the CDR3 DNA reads TGTGCCATCAGTGAGGTGAACACTGAAGCTTTCTTT. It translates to CAISEVNTEAFF.

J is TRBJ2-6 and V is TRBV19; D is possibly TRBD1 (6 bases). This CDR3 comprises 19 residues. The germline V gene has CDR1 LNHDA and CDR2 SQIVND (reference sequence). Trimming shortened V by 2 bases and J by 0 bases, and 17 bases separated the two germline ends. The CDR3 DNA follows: TGTGCCAGTAGTATATCCCAGGGGCTCGTCCGCTCTGGGGCCAACGTCCTGACTTTC. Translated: CASSISQGLVRSGANVLTF.

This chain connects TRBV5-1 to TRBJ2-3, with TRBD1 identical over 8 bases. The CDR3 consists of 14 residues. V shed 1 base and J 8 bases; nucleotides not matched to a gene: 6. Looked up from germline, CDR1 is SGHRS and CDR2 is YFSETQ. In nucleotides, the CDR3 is TGCGCCAGCAGCTTGCGGCAGGGGGCCGCTACGCAGTATTTT. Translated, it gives CASSLRQGAATQYF.

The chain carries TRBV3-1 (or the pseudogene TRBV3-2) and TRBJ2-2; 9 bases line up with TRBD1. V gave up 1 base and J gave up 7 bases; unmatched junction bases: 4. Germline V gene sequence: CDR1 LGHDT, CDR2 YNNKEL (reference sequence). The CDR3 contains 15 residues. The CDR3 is CASSQGQGEYGELFF. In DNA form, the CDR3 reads TGTGCCAGCAGCCAAGGACAGGGGGAATACGGGGAGCTGTTTTTT.

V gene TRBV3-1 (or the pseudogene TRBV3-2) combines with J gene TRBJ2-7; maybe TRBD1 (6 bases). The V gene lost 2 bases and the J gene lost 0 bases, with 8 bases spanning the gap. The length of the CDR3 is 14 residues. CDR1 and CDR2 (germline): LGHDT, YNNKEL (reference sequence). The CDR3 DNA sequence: TGTGCCAGCAGCCAACGGACAGACTCCTACGAGCAGTACTTC. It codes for CASSQRTDSYEQYF.